These T cell receptor beta chains were read from a single sample in a study of identical twins. A single record per CDR3 protein comes from TCRdb applying MiXCR to the 5' RACE reads. The sample lists about 240,000 distinct CDR3 sequences; roughly 13% were seen once. These sequences were also reported in another study, on yellow fever vaccine responses in identical twins.

Sequenced: memory (CD45RO+) T cells sorted from blood. Source of these receptors: a woman younger than 35 in good health. The CDR3 runs from the conserved cysteine through the conserved F or W. D genes are given only for firm matches. Some rows have no size entry. The others give once, few or many, or a class for an expanded clone.

TRBV4-2,TRBJ1-2,NA,few,TGTGCCAGCAGCCAAGATATCGGAGGGGGGGACTATGGCTACACCTTC,CASSQDIGGGDYGYTF
TRBV5-6,TRBJ1-2,NA,few,TGTGCCAGCAGCCTATTACAGAGATCGGATGGCTACACCTTC,CASSLLQRSDGYTF
TRBV7-2,TRBJ2-1,TRBD2,many,TGTGCCAGCAGCTTAGGACTAGCTCAGAACAATGAGCAGTTCTTC,CASSLGLAQNNEQFF
TRBV20-1,TRBJ2-7,TRBD2,NA,TGCAGTGCTTCCCCAGATGCTAGCGGGAGTCACTTC,CSASPDASGSHF
TRBV20-1,TRBJ2-1,TRBD2,NA,TGCAGTGCTGGACTAGCGGTGGGGGCCTACAATGAGCAGTTCTTC,CSAGLAVGAYNEQFF
TRBV14,TRBJ2-7,NA,few,TGTGCCAGCAGGAAACAGGGAGGAGGTGTCTACGAGCAGTACTTC,CASRKQGGGVYEQYF
TRBV6-2/TRBV6-3,TRBJ2-7,NA,NA,TGTGCCAGCAGTTACGGCCTATCCTACGAGCAGTACTTC,CASSYGLSYEQYF
TRBV25-1,TRBJ2-2,TRBD2,NA,TGTGCCAGCAAGGGCGGACTAGAATCCACCGGGGAGCTGTTTTTT,CASKGGLESTGELFF
TRBV27,TRBJ2-7,TRBD1,few,TGTGCCAGCAATAAGGGACAGGGTTTCGGGGACGAGCAGTACTTC,CASNKGQGFGDEQYF
TRBV24-1,TRBJ1-5,NA,many,TGTGCCACCAGTCTTGGGTGGAGCAATCAGCCCCAGCATTTT,CATSLGWSNQPQHF
TRBV5-1,TRBJ2-1,NA,NA,TGCGCCAGCAGCTGGGGATCTGGTGAGCAGTTCTTC,CASSWGSGEQFF
TRBV28,TRBJ2-2,NA,few,TGTGCCAGCAGTTTAGGGGGGGGGCACACCGGGGAGCTGTTTTTT,CASSLGGGHTGELFF
TRBV28,TRBJ2-7,NA,few,TGTGCCAGCAGTTTTATAGGGGCCTTGGCCGAGCAGTACTTC,CASSFIGALAEQYF
TRBV20-1,TRBJ2-7,TRBD1,NA,TGCAGTGCTAGAGTTACCGGGACAGGGGAGTGGTACGAGCAGTACTTC,CSARVTGTGEWYEQYF
TRBV10-3,TRBJ2-7,TRBD1,NA,TGTGCCACCTACTTCGGACAGGGGGCAGCGTACGAGCAGTACTTC,CATYFGQGAAYEQYF
TRBV15,TRBJ2-7,NA,NA,TGTGCCACCAGCAGAGAGAAGTTAGTCTACGAGCAGTACTTC,CATSREKLVYEQYF
TRBV6-1,TRBJ2-3,TRBD2,few,TGTGCCAGCAGCTCCGGGGGGACCACAGATACGCAGTATTTT,CASSSGGTTDTQYF
TRBV27,TRBJ2-1,NA,NA,TGTGCCAGCAGTTTACTCGGAAGTGGGGCAGCAGAGCAGTTCTTC,CASSLLGSGAAEQFF
TRBV28,TRBJ2-3,TRBD1,few,TGTGCCAGCAGTTCCGACAGGGTCACAGATACGCAGTATTTT,CASSSDRVTDTQYF
TRBV19,TRBJ2-5,TRBD2,NA,TGTGCCAGTAGAGAAACGGGACTAGGGGTGGAGACCCAGTACTTC,CASRETGLGVETQYF
TRBV6-2/TRBV6-3,TRBJ2-1,NA,NA,TGTGCCAGCAGCCCACCCAGGGTTAGAATCTCCTACAATGAGCAGTTCTTC,CASSPPRVRISYNEQFF
TRBV6-5,TRBJ2-2,TRBD1,NA,TGTGCCAGCAGTTATGACAGGGGTACCGGGGAGCTGTTTTTT,CASSYDRGTGELFF
TRBV5-1,TRBJ2-2,TRBD1,many,TGCGCCAGCAGCTTACAACAGGGGACCGGGGAGCTGTTTTTT,CASSLQQGTGELFF
TRBV7-2,TRBJ2-7,TRBD2,NA,TGTGCCAGCAGCATGACTAGCGGGGGGGGGGAGCAGTACTTC,CASSMTSGGGEQYF
TRBV28,TRBJ2-4,NA,many,TGTGCCAGCAGTTCCGGGACGACAGCCAAAAACATTCAGTACTTC,CASSSGTTAKNIQYF